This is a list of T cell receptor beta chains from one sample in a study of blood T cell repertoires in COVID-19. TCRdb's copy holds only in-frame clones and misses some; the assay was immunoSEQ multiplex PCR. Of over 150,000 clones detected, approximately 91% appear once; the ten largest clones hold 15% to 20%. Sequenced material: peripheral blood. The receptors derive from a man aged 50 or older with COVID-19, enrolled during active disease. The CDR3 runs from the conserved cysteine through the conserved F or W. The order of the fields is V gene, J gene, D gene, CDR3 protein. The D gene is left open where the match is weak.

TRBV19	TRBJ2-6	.	CASSLRALSSGANVLTF
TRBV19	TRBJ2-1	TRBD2	CASSIAGLAGRNEQFF
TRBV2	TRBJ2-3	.	CASRGQSTDTQYF
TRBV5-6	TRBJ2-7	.	CASSLGQRAWYF
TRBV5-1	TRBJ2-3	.	CASSQTGDTQYF
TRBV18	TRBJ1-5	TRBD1	CASSPPGTGNRQPQHF
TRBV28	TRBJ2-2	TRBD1	CASSQGAIMTGELFF
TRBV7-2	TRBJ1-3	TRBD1	CASSSWTGAGNTIYF
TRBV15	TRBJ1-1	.	CATSREGWGVDRNTEAFF
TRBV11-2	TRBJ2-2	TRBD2	CASSIEGLAPERGVPGELFF
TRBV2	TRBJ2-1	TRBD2	CATERELNNEQFF
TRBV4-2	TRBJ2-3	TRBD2	CASSQDRPSGSFTDTQYF
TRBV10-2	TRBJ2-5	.	CASSGLQETQYF
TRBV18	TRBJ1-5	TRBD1	CASSRETGTANQPQHF
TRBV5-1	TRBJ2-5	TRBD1	CASGQGQETQYF
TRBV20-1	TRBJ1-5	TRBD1	CSASSPGQNQPQHF
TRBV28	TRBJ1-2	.	CASSLAGGLRGYTF
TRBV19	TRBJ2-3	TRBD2	CASSKTSGGPEYTDTQYF
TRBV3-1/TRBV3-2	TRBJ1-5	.	CASSQDPYSLYSNQPQHF
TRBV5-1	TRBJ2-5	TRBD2	CASSLSTGTSGRTYF
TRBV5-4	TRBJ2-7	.	CASSFGAGAGSEQYF
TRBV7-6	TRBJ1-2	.	CASSPRGGAGDGYTF
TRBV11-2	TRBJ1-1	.	CASSQGTLMNTEAFF
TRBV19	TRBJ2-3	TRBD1	CASSPRQGEYTDTQYF
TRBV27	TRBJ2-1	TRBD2	CASSYPGLGLNEQFF
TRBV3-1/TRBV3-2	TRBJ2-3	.	CASSQDWRPGMYF
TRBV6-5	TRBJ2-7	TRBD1	CACAGTGAYEQYF